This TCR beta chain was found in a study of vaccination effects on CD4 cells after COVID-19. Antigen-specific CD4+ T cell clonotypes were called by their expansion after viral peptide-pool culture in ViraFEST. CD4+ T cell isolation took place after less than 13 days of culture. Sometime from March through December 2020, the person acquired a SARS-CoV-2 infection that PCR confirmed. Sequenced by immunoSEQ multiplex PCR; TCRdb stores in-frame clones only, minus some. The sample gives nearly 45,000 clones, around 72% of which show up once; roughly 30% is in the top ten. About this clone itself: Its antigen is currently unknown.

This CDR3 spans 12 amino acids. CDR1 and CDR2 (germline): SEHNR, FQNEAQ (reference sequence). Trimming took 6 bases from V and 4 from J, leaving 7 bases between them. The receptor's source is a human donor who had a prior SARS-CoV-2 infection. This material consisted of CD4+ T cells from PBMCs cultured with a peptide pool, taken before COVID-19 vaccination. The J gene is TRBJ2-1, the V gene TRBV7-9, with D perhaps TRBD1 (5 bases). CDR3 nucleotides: TGTGCCAGCAGTGGGGCTTACAATGAGCAGTTCTTC. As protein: CASSGAYNEQFF.